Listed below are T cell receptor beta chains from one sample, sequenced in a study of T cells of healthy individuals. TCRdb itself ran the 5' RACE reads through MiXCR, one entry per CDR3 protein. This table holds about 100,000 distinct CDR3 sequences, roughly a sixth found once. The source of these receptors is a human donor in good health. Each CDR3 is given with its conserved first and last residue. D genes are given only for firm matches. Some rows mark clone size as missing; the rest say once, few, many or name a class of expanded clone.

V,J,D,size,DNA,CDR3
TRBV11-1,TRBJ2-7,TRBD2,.,TGTGCCAGCAGCCACAAACATCCGGGGGGCGAGCAGTACTTC,CASSHKHPGGEQYF
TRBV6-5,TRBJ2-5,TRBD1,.,TGTGCCAGCAGTTATTCAGCCGGGACAGGGGTCGTCGGGACCCAGTACTTC,CASSYSAGTGVVGTQYF
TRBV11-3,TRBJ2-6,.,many,TGTGCCAGCAGCTTCGTTCGGTTAGGGATTGGGGCCAACGTCCTGACTTTC,CASSFVRLGIGANVLTF
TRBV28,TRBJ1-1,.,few,TGTGCCAGCAGGAAGGAGGGGAACACTGAAGCTTTCTTT,CASRKEGNTEAFF
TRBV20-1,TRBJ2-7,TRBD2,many,TGCAGTGCTAGACCGGGACTAGCGGGGGGGCCGTACGAGCAGTACTTC,CSARPGLAGGPYEQYF
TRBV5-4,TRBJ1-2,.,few,TGTGCCAGCAGCTTTGGTGGTCCTACACTATATGGCTACACCTTC,CASSFGGPTLYGYTF
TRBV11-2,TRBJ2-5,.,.,TGTGCCAGCAGACCTAACAGGGACGGGGAGACCCAGTACTTC,CASRPNRDGETQYF
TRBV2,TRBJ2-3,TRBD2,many,TGTGCCAGCAACTTAGCGGGGGATACGCAGTATTTT,CASNLAGDTQYF
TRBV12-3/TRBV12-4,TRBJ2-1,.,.,TGTGCCAGCAGTTACACCTACAATGAGCAGTTCTTC,CASSYTYNEQFF
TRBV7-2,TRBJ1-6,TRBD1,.,TGTGCCAGCAGCCTGAAAACAATACAGGGGGCGCCTAATTCACCCCTCCACTTT,CASSLKTIQGAPNSPLHF
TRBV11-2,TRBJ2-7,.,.,TGTGCCAGCAGCTTACAGACTGCCTACGAGCAGTACTTC,CASSLQTAYEQYF
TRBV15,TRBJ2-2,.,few,TGTGCCACCAGCAGAGAGGGGGAACCGAACACCGGGGAGCTGTTTTTT,CATSREGEPNTGELFF
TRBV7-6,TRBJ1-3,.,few,TGTGCCAGCAGCTTACGCCCTCGGGATACCATATATTTT,CASSLRPRDTIYF
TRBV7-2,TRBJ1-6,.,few,TGTGCCAGCAGCCCGATGGGGGGGGATAATTCACCCCTCCACTTT,CASSPMGGDNSPLHF
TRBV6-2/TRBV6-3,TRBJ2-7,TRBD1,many,TGTGCCAGCAGACCGGGACAGGGGTTTAACGAGCAGTACTTC,CASRPGQGFNEQYF
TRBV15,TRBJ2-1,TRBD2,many,TGTGCCACCAGCACTTTACGGGGGGAAGAGCAGTTCTTC,CATSTLRGEEQFF
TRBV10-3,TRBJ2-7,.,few,TGTGCCATCAGTGAATTAGGGGAGCAGTACTTC,CAISELGEQYF
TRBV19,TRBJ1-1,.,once,TGTGCCAGTAGTAGGGGGCGAGGGACTGAAGCTTTCTTT,CASSRGRGTEAFF
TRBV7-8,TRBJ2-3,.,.,TGTGCCAGCAGCCAATTGGTGACAAGCACAGATACGCAGTATTTT,CASSQLVTSTDTQYF
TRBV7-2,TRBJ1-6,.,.,TGTGCCAGCAGCTTAGCGGGGGCGCAAGGTCAATCACCCCTCCACTTT,CASSLAGAQGQSPLHF
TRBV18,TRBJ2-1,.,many,TGTGCCAGCTCACCACGGGGCGCGCTAGGGCTCGGTGAGCAGTTCTTC,CASSPRGALGLGEQFF
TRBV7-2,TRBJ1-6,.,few,TGTGCCAGCAGCCCCGGACAGATTTATCTCCACTTT,CASSPGQIYLHF
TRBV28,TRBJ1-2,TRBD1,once,TGTGCCAGCAGTTTCGCAGGGGGCGCTTTTGACTACACCTTC,CASSFAGGAFDYTF
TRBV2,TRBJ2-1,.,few,TGTGCCAGCCCACCCAGAGGGAGTAATGAGCAGTTCTTC,CASPPRGSNEQFF
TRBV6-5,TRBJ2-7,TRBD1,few,TGTGCCAGCAGTTACTCGGCAGGGGGCTACGAGCAGTACTTC,CASSYSAGGYEQYF
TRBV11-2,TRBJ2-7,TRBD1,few,TGTGCCAGCAGCTTAGATCCAGGACAGGGGTTCGAGCAGTACTTC,CASSLDPGQGFEQYF
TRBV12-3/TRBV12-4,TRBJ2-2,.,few,TGTGCCAGCGCCCCGGGTGGCGGGGAGCTGTTTTTT,CASAPGGGELFF
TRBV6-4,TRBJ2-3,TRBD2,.,TGTGCCAGCAGTTATAGCGGGGGGAGAACAGATACGCAGTATTTT,CASSYSGGRTDTQYF
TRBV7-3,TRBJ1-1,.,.,TGTGCCAGCAGCTTATGGGGGGGGAGGGACACTGAAGCTTTCTTT,CASSLWGGRDTEAFF
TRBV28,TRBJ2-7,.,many,TGTGCCAGCACCTCTCGGGGCCGCTACGAGCAGTACTTC,CASTSRGRYEQYF
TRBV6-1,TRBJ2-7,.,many,TGTGCCAGCAGCTTTAACCCTGCGGAGCAGTACTTC,CASSFNPAEQYF
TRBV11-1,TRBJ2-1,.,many,TGTGCCAGCAGCTTAGAGGTAGGGGTCCATGAGCAGTTCTTC,CASSLEVGVHEQFF
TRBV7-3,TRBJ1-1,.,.,TGTGCCAGCAGCCTTTATGGGTCAGGCCTGGACACTGAAGCTTTCTTT,CASSLYGSGLDTEAFF
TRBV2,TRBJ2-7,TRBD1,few,TGTGCCAGCAGCCCCGGGACAGTTGACGAGCAGTACTTC,CASSPGTVDEQYF
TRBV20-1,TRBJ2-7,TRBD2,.,TGCAGTGCTAGTTTAGCGGGGTCGATCTACGAGCAGTACTTC,CSASLAGSIYEQYF
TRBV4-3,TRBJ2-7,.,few,TGCGCCAGCAGCCAAGGCCAGGGAAGTCACTACGAGCAGTACTTC,CASSQGQGSHYEQYF
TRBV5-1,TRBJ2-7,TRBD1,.,TGCGCCAGCAGCTACGGACAGGACTACGAGCAGTACTTC,CASSYGQDYEQYF
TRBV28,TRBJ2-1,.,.,TGTGCCAGCAGTTTAAGGCAGTCGATCTCCTACAATGAGCAGTTCTTC,CASSLRQSISYNEQFF
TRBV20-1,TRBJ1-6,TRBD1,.,TGCAGTGCTAGGGAAACGCCAGGGGGCCCCTATAATTCACCCCTCCACTTT,CSARETPGGPYNSPLHF
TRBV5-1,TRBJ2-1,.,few,TGCGCCAGCAGTCTAGAACATTTCCACAATGAGCAGTTCTTC,CASSLEHFHNEQFF
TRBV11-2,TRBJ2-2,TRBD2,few,TGTGCCAGCAGCTCTCGGACTAGCGGAGACACCGGGGAGCTGTTTTTT,CASSSRTSGDTGELFF
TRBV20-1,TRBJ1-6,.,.,TGCAGTGCTAGAGATCGCGGTGATAATTCACCCCTCCACTTT,CSARDRGDNSPLHF
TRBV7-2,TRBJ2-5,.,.,TGTGCCAGCAGCTTAAGGGGGGGATGGCGGGAGACCCAGTACTTC,CASSLRGGWRETQYF
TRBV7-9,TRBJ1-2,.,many,TGTGCCAGCACCCAAGAGGGCGGCTACACCTTC,CASTQEGGYTF
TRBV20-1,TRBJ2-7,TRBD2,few,TGCAGTGGTTCGGGACTAGTAAACTACGAGCAGTACTTC,CSGSGLVNYEQYF
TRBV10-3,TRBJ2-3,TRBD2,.,TGTGCCATCAGTAAGAAACTAGCGGGTACCACAGATACGCAGTATTTT,CAISKKLAGTTDTQYF
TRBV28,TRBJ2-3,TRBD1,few,TGTGCCAGCAGTCGACAGGGAGCAGATACGCAGTATTTT,CASSRQGADTQYF
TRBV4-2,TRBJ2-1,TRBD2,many,TGTGCCAGCAGCCGGGAGGGGACTAGAGGCAATGAGCAGTTCTTC,CASSREGTRGNEQFF
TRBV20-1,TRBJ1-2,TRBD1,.,TGCAGTGCTAGGGGGGGACAGGGGGCAGGTTATGGCTACACCTTC,CSARGGQGAGYGYTF
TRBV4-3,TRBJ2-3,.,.,TGCGCCAGCAGCCAAGATTTGGTTGGGCACACAGATACGCAGTATTTT,CASSQDLVGHTDTQYF
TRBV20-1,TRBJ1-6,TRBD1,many,TGCAGTGCTAGAGATGGCCAGGGGGCGCGAGGATACTCACCCCTCCACTTT,CSARDGQGARGYSPLHF
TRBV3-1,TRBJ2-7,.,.,TGTGCCAGCAGCCGCTCGGAGAACTACGAGCAGTACTTC,CASSRSENYEQYF
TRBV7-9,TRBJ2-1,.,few,TGTGCCAGCAGCTTAGCCGTCAATGAGCAGTTCTTC,CASSLAVNEQFF
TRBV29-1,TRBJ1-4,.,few,TGCAGCGCCTACGTTAGTAATGAAAAACTGTTTTTT,CSAYVSNEKLFF
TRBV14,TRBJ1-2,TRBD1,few,TGTGCCAGCAGCCAAGACCTCAGGGGGAGAGATGGCTACACCTTC,CASSQDLRGRDGYTF